This TCR beta chain was identified during a study of T cell changes during pregnancy in multiple sclerosis. V was clipped by 4 bases and J by 6 bases; unmatched bases: 14. The CDR3 runs 17 residues. CDR1 and CDR2 from the germline V gene are LNHDA and SQIVND (reference sequence). Measured with immunoSEQ multiplex PCR; TCRdb has only the in-frame clones, and not every one. The sample has 100,000 or so clones, almost 95% seen once. This chain connects TRBV19 to TRBJ2-2, with 7 bases lining up with TRBD1. This TCR derives from a female donor with multiple sclerosis, enrolled in a pregnancy study. Sequencing was performed on peripheral blood, taken before pregnancy. The CDR3, as DNA: TGTGCCAGTAGTAAAGACAGGGTAGACTCGTTCGCCGGGGAGCTGTTTTTT. Amino acid sequence: CASSKDRVDSFAGELFF.